Each of the 9 T cell receptor beta chains below was sequenced from the same sample in a study of cytomegalovirus exposure and HLA in healthy donors. Researchers ran the PCR with 60 Vbeta and 13 Jbeta primers. Using immunoSEQ multiplex PCR, the repertoire was profiled, and TCRdb retains in-frame clones only, with some absent. The sample holds 180,000 or so clones; about 80% are singletons and the top ten take 1.5% to 1.7%. The sample comprised PBMCs. Source of these receptors: a man between 40 and 49 years old in good health and CMV-seronegative.

The chain employs TRBV4-2 and TRBJ1-6; D remains ambiguous. V lost 2 bases and J lost 0, with 17 bases in between. This CDR3 spans 19 amino acids. Germline values: CDR1 LGHNA, CDR2 YNFKEQ. The CDR3 is CASSQTPAIASSYNSPLHF. The CDR3 nucleotides are TGTGCCAGCAGCCAAACTCCTGCAATCGCGAGCTCCTATAATTCACCCCTCCACTTT.

V and J are TRBV27 and TRBJ1-5, with D hard to call. This CDR3 has 16 amino acids. The germline V gene encodes CDR1 MNHEY and CDR2 SMNVEV (reference sequence). Trimming stripped 7 bases from V and 2 bases from J, with 18 bases between. CDR3 region: CASTHIGVLGNQPQHF. The CDR3 nucleotides read TGTGCCAGCACCCACATCGGGGTATTGGGCAATCAGCCCCAGCATTTT.

The chain carries TRBV6-1 and TRBJ1-1; 8 bases agree with TRBD1. The trim removed 2 bases at V and 5 bases at J, leaving 7 bases unmatched. Germline CDR1 and CDR2: MNHNS and SASEGT. This CDR3 is built from 15 residues. This CDR3 reads CASSERAGGRTEAFF. In DNA, the CDR3 is TGTGCCAGCAGTGAAAGGGCAGGGGGCCGAACTGAAGCTTTCTTT.

The chain combines TRBV2 with TRBJ2-1, with TRBD1 matching 9 bases. This CDR3 has 15 amino acids. The J segment lost 2 bases and the V segment lost 8 bases, leaving 7 bases of the junction unmatched. Per germline, CDR1 SNHLY and CDR2 FYNNEI. The CDR3 coding sequence is TGTGCCAGCCTTACGGGGGACAGGGCCTACAATGAGCAGTTCTTC. Amino acids: CASLTGDRAYNEQFF. The whole variable domain, remainder taken from reference TRBV2 and TRBJ2-1, is EPEVTQTPSHQVTQMGQEVILRCVPISNHLYFYWYRQILGQKVEFLVSFYNNEISEKSEIFDDQFSVERPDGSNFTLKIRSTKLEDSAMYFCASLTGDRAYNEQFFGPGTRLTVL.

The gene calls are TRBV7-2 and TRBJ2-2, with D possibly being TRBD1 (6 bases). Trimming removed 4 bases at V and 4 bases at J, with 13 bases between. CDR1 is SGHTA and CDR2 is FQGNSA in the germline V gene. The CDR3 contains 15 residues. Here the CDR3 reads CASSSRGWGTGELFF. CDR3 coding DNA: TGTGCCAGCAGCTCGAGGGGGTGGGGCACCGGGGAGCTGTTTTTT.

This chain links TRBV29-1 with TRBJ2-1, with D hard to call. Germline-derived CDR1 and CDR2 are SQVTM and ANQGSEA. This CDR3 contains 12 residues. Trimming pared 4 bases from V and 5 bases from J, leaving 9 bases between. As DNA, the CDR3 is TGCAGCGTTGTTCCCTTCGACAATGAGCAGTTCTTC. Translated: CSVVPFDNEQFF.

The chain combines TRBV29-1 with TRBJ2-5; D may be TRBD1 (5 bases). This CDR3 is 13 amino acids long. Trimming removed 1 base at V and 5 bases at J, with 11 bases between. Germline V gene data show CDR1 as SQVTM and CDR2 as ANQGSEA. The CDR3 DNA is TGCAGCGTTGAAGTTGGGGCCTGGGAGACCCAGTACTTC. This codes for CSVEVGAWETQYF.

This chain uses TRBV7-6 with TRBJ2-3; D is uncertain. With 3 bases removed from V and 0 bases from J, the gap between germline ends came to 10 bases. CDR3 length equals 15 residues. Germline CDR1 SGHVS, CDR2 FNYEAQ. The CDR3, as DNA: TGTGCCAGCAGCTTTGAAATGGAGAGCACAGATACGCAGTATTTT. Amino acids: CASSFEMESTDTQYF.

This chain links TRBV5-1 with TRBJ2-3; tentative D call: TRBD1 (6 bases). CDR3 size: 20 residues. From germline, CDR1 is SGHRS and CDR2 YFSETQ. V lost 1 base and J lost 0, with 24 bases in between. The CDR3 DNA reads as TGCGCCAGCAGCTTGTCACTCGGTCAGGGGTTTCCCACTAGCACAGATACGCAGTATTTT. Translation: CASSLSLGQGFPTSTDTQYF.